The rows below give T cell receptor beta chains drawn from one sample of a study of blood T cell repertoires in COVID-19. Clones were sequenced by immunoSEQ multiplex PCR, and TCRdb holds only the in-frame ones, with some missing. Here the sample spans about 150,000 clones, 78% being singletons. Sequenced material: peripheral blood. These receptors were obtained from a woman aged 80 or over with acute or convalescent COVID-19. The CDR3 runs from the conserved cysteine through the conserved F or W. Each record gives: D gene, V gene, clone size, J gene, CDR3 DNA, CDR3 protein. The D gene is left open where the match is weak. A clone size is listed for some rows: how often the clone was seen (once, few, many), or a class if it is expanded.

TRBD2,TRBV7-2,NA,TRBJ2-3,TGTGCCAGCAGCTCACCCAATCTAGCGGGGGGTCTCACAGATACGCAGTATTTT,CASSSPNLAGGLTDTQYF
NA,TRBV3-1/TRBV3-2,NA,TRBJ1-4,TGTGCCAGCAGCGCTCGAGGGACTAATGAAAAACTGTTTTTT,CASSARGTNEKLFF
NA,TRBV7-6,few,TRBJ2-7,TGTGCCAGCAGCCCCGGGGGCGGGGGACGATACGAGCAGTACTTC,CASSPGGGGRYEQYF
TRBD1,TRBV19,NA,TRBJ1-5,TGTGCCAGTAGTTTCCCCCGACAGGGATCTAGCAATCAGCCCCAGCATTTT,CASSFPRQGSSNQPQHF
NA,TRBV19,NA,TRBJ1-5,TGTGCCAGTAGTCCCGATTGGAGGGGACGAAGTCAAAATAGCAATCAGCCCCAGCATTTT,CASSPDWRGRSQNSNQPQHF
NA,TRBV7-9,NA,TRBJ1-1,TGTGCCAGCAGCTTCCTCGGGACTGAAGCTTTCTTT,CASSFLGTEAFF
TRBD1,TRBV19,NA,TRBJ2-3,TGTGCCAGTAGGCGAATGGGGACAGGGGAGTCAGATACGCAGTATTTT,CASRRMGTGESDTQYF
NA,TRBV5-4,NA,TRBJ1-2,TGTGCCAGCAGCCAGGAACTTTTTTTAGGCTACACCTTC,CASSQELFLGYTF
TRBD1,TRBV6-5,NA,TRBJ2-2,TGTGCCAGCAAAAAGGGGGCATCGGCCGACGTGGAGCTGTTTTTT,CASKKGASADVELFF
NA,TRBV5-1,NA,TRBJ2-5,TGCGCCAGCAGCTATTCCGGGACAAACCAAGAGACCCAGTACTTC,CASSYSGTNQETQYF
NA,TRBV28,NA,TRBJ2-5,TGTGCCAGCTACGCACGGGTAAAGGGGGGGGAGACCCAGTACTTC,CASYARVKGGETQYF
NA,TRBV5-1,NA,TRBJ2-7,TGCGCCAGCAGCCTGGGACTTCCCTACGAGCAGTACTTC,CASSLGLPYEQYF
TRBD1,TRBV7-8,many,TRBJ1-2,TGTGCCAGCAGGGGAAACATTAGGGGACAGGGTCATGGCTACACCTTC,CASRGNIRGQGHGYTF
NA,TRBV19,NA,TRBJ1-6,TGTGCCAGCGAGGCGGGGCCCGGTTCACCCCTCCACTTT,CASEAGPGSPLHF
TRBD1,TRBV4-1,NA,TRBJ1-4,TGCGCCAGCAGCCCGCGACAGGGGAAAGGTAGAGAAAAACTGTTTTTT,CASSPRQGKGREKLFF
NA,TRBV15,NA,TRBJ1-2,TGTGCCACCAGCAGAGATCGGCACGGGGATGGCTACACCTTC,CATSRDRHGDGYTF
TRBD2,TRBV7-2,NA,TRBJ2-1,TGTGCCAGCAGCTTAGATCCGGGACTAGCGGCGTTCTTC,CASSLDPGLAAFF
TRBD1,TRBV6-5,few,TRBJ1-1,TGTGCCAGCAGTTCCGGGACAGGGGGAACTGAAGCTTTCTTT,CASSSGTGGTEAFF
NA,TRBV13,NA,TRBJ1-1,TGTGCCAGCAGCCGAGGCGGGACTCCTAATGAAGCTTTCTTT,CASSRGGTPNEAFF
NA,TRBV5-1,once,TRBJ2-5,TGCGCCAGCAGCCCGAATCCAGGGACACCCCGGGAGACCCAGTACTTC,CASSPNPGTPRETQYF
NA,TRBV19,NA,TRBJ1-4,TGTGCCAGTAGTATGAGGTCCCTGGTCGCAACTAATGAAAAACTGTTTTTT,CASSMRSLVATNEKLFF
NA,TRBV2,NA,TRBJ2-2,TGTGCCGGCAAGAAGCGGCCTGATGGCACCGGGGAGCTGTTTTTT,CAGKKRPDGTGELFF
NA,TRBV15,few,TRBJ2-7,TGTGCCACCAGCAGGGAACCCGGTGGGCGTAACTCCTACGAGCAGTACTTC,CATSREPGGRNSYEQYF
TRBD1,TRBV5-1,NA,TRBJ1-2,TGCGCCAGCAGCCCGAGGACAGGGGTAATCTATGGCTACACCTTC,CASSPRTGVIYGYTF
TRBD1,TRBV10-1,NA,TRBJ2-7,TGCGCCAGCAGTCCCCGACAGGGCTACGAGCAGTACTTC,CASSPRQGYEQYF
TRBD1,TRBV3-1/TRBV3-2,NA,TRBJ1-2,TGTGCCAGCAGGGCCGGGACAGGGGGCCGAGGCTACACCTTC,CASRAGTGGRGYTF
NA,TRBV4-1,NA,TRBJ1-5,TGCGCCAGCAGCCAAGACAGGGTGGAAGGGCCCCAGCATTTT,CASSQDRVEGPQHF